These 16 T cell receptor beta chains share one sample of origin, sequenced in a study of type 1 regulatory T cells. TCRdb independently ran MiXCR on the reads; one entry per CDR3 protein. The table shows about 62,000 distinct CDR3 sequences, with over 50% occurring only once. These receptors' antigens are unknown. The material sequenced was cultured non-Tr1 T cells, either the whole culture or a sorted T cell fraction (not recorded which). These receptors all stem from a human donor in good health.

The chain has TRBV28 and TRBJ2-4; the match to TRBD1 covers 7 bases. The CDR3 has 16 amino acids. The V segment lost 3 bases and the J segment 0 bases; nucleotides outside the gene matches: 5. The germline V gene has CDR1 MDHEN and CDR2 SYDVKM. CDR3 coding DNA: TGTGCCAGCAGTTTCGGACAGGCCGTAGCCAAAAACATTCAGTACTTC. Translated: CASSFGQAVAKNIQYF.

The chain uses TRBV6-2 or TRBV6-3 and TRBJ1-5; the match to TRBD1 covers 8 bases. CDR1 and CDR2 from the germline V gene are MNHEY and SVGEGT. This CDR3 is 13 amino acids long. V gave up 6 bases and J gave up 4 bases; unmatched junction bases: 2. The CDR3 region is CASSRTGNQPQHF. The CDR3 DNA is TGTGCCAGCAGCCGGACAGGGAATCAGCCCCAGCATTTT.

By frequency in the sample, this clonotype is medium-sized. This chain uses TRBV7-9 with TRBJ2-1; 12 positions agree with TRBD2. The CDR3 totals 15 residues. CDR1 is SEHNR and CDR2 is FQNEAQ in the germline V gene (reference sequence). J was trimmed by 6 bases and V by 4 bases; bases with no gene match: 4. CDR3 DNA sequence: TGTGCCAGCAGCTCTCGACTAGCGGGAGTCAATGAGCAGTTCTTC. Protein sequence: CASSSRLAGVNEQFF. Looking up the rest from reference TRBV7-9 and TRBJ2-1 gives the full variable domain: DTGVSQNPRHKITKRGQNVTFRCDPISEHNRLYWYRQTLGQGPEFLTYFQNEAQLEKSRLLSDRFSAERPKGSFSTLEIQRTEQGDSAMYLCASSSRLAGVNEQFFGPGTRLTVL.

In this sample, this clonotype turned up a few times. The chain joins TRBV12-3 or TRBV12-4 to TRBJ2-5; 8 positions agree with TRBD2. After removal of 2 bases from V and 5 bases from J, the junction contained 4 bases not matched to a gene. The CDR3 is made up of 14 amino acids. CDR3 DNA sequence: TGTGCCAGCAGTTTAACAGCGGGAGACGAGACCCAGTACTTC. Translating gives CASSLTAGDETQYF.

The chain employs TRBV27 and TRBJ2-4; 8 bases align to TRBD1. The CDR3 is made up of 15 amino acids. Trimming cost V 5 bases and J 4 bases; bases outside gene matches: 7. CDR1 is MNHEY and CDR2 is SMNVEV in the germline V gene (reference sequence). CDR3 region: CASSLQGALKNIQYF. CDR3 in DNA: TGTGCCAGCAGTCTCCAGGGGGCCTTAAAAAACATTCAGTACTTC.

The J gene is TRBJ2-1, the V gene TRBV12-3 or TRBV12-4, with D maybe TRBD2 (6 bases). V was cut by 6 bases and J by 6 bases, with 18 bases left in between. This CDR3 region has 15 residues. DNA of the CDR3: TGTGCCAGCAGGACTGCGGGTAGCGGAGGCAATGAGCAGTTCTTC. Amino acid sequence: CASRTAGSGGNEQFF.

The chain combines TRBV6-5 with TRBJ2-7; TRBD1 agrees at 9 bases. The V segment lost 0 bases and the J segment 5 bases; nucleotides outside the gene matches: 8. Looked up from germline, CDR1 is MNHEY and CDR2 is SVGAGI. The CDR3 is made up of 16 amino acids. The DNA for the CDR3 is TGTGCCAGCAGTTACTCGACAACAGGGGGCTTAGACGAGCAGTACTTC. It codes for CASSYSTTGGLDEQYF.

This chain joins TRBV3-1 and TRBJ1-6; D call uncertain. This CDR3 region has 15 residues. Trimming pared 1 base from V and 6 bases from J, leaving 10 bases between. The germline V gene has CDR1 LGHDT and CDR2 YNNKEL (reference sequence). The DNA for the CDR3 is TGTGCCAGCAGCCAAGGGCTGGGAGCTAATTCACCCCTCCACTTT. Amino acid sequence: CASSQGLGANSPLHF. Looking up the rest from reference TRBV3-1 and TRBJ1-6 gives the full variable domain: DTAVSQTPKYLVTQMGNDKSIKCEQNLGHDTMYWYKQDSKKFLKIMFSYNNKELIINETVPNRFSPKSPDKAHLNLHINSLELGDSAVYFCASSQGLGANSPLHFGNGTRLTVT.

The chain links TRBV12-3 or TRBV12-4 to TRBJ2-7; D tentatively fits TRBD1 or TRBD2 (5 bases each). V was shortened by 6 bases and J by 12 bases, with 21 bases between the two germline ends. The CDR3 is 13 amino acids. The CDR3 DNA sequence: TGTGCCAGCAGCCCGAGGGATCCCAGGGTTACGTACTTC. Protein product: CASSPRDPRVTYF.

The rearrangement joins TRBV24-1 to TRBJ1-3; the D is unclear. This CDR3 has 16 residues. Deletions cut 3 bases from V and 0 bases from J, with 11 bases between. CDR1 and CDR2 (germline): KGHDR, SFDVKD. The CDR3 loop reads CATSDTHRSSGNTIYF. Written as DNA, the CDR3 is TGTGCCACCAGTGATACTCACCGGAGCTCTGGAAACACCATATATTTT.

The chain uses TRBV19 and TRBJ2-7, with 9 bases identical to TRBD2. The CDR3 contains 15 residues. The ends lost 3 bases at V and 5 bases at J; junction bases unmatched: 8. Germline lookup yields CDR1 LNHDA and CDR2 SQIVND (reference sequence). CDR3 DNA: TGTGCCAGTAGTATTTTAGCGGGAGCATTCCACGAGCAGTACTTC. Amino acid sequence: CASSILAGAFHEQYF.

The rearrangement joins TRBV7-2 to TRBJ1-1; a possible D gene is TRBD1 (5 bases). V gave up 4 bases and J gave up 7 bases, with 16 bases separating them. The CDR3 contains 14 residues. The germline V gene encodes CDR1 SGHTA and CDR2 FQGNSA. CDR3 sequence: CASSSHGTAFEAFF. The CDR3 DNA reads as TGTGCCAGCAGCTCCCACGGGACTGCCTTTGAAGCTTTCTTT.

This clonotype came up a few times. The chain combines TRBV20-1 with TRBJ1-1; D is ambiguous. The CDR3 runs to 11 residues. V lost 1 base and J 6 bases, leaving 6 bases between the germline ends. Germline V lookup: CDR1 DFQATT, CDR2 SNEGSKA (reference sequence). CDR3 sequence: CSARGSSEAFF. In DNA form, the CDR3 reads TGCAGTGCTAGAGGGAGCTCTGAAGCTTTCTTT.

The count of this clonotype is one. The J gene is TRBJ2-5, the V gene TRBV27; 9 bases line up with TRBD1. This CDR3 is built from 14 residues. V gave up 4 bases and J gave up 5 bases; unmatched junction bases: 5. The V gene's germline CDR1 is MNHEY and CDR2 SMNVEV (reference sequence). In DNA, the CDR3 is TGTGCCAGCAGTTCGGGACAGGGAAGGGAGACCCAGTACTTC. Amino acids: CASSSGQGRETQYF.

Only a few counts were recorded for this clonotype. J is TRBJ1-2 and V is TRBV5-1, with D possibly matching TRBD1 (5 bases). V lost 0 bases, J lost 4 bases, and 10 bases lay in between. Per the germline V gene, CDR1 is SGHRS and CDR2 is YFSETQ. CDR3 length: 14 amino acids. The DNA of the CDR3 is TGCGCCAGCAGCTTGGCGGACGGGACCTATGGCTACACCTTC. Its translation: CASSLADGTYGYTF.

This clonotype was counted a single time. V usage is TRBV30 and J usage is TRBJ2-7, with TRBD2 as a possible D gene (6 bases). The CDR3 length is 14 residues. Germline V gene sequence: CDR1 GTSNPN, CDR2 SVGIG (reference sequence). Trimming took off 5 bases at V and 2 bases at J, with 16 bases between the two ends. The CDR3 reads CAWRRDSQTYEQYF. The CDR3 DNA is TGTGCCTGGCGCCGGGACTCCCAAACCTACGAGCAGTACTTC.